This TCR beta chain was captured by sequencing in a study of blood T cells in healthy people across ages. CDR1 and CDR2 from the germline V gene are SGHRS and YFSETQ. The CDR3 sequence is 15 residues long. V was cut by 4 bases and J by 5 bases, with 18 bases left in between. The use of a sample-barcoded 5' primer and a J-beta primer mix characterized a second PCR of about 6 to 11 cycles. TCRdb fed the 5' RACE reads into MiXCR, producing one record per CDR3 protein. Of 600,000 to 800,000 distinct CDR3 sequences listed, roughly 21% were seen once; the top ten hold 3.6%. The sequencing input was blood. V and J are TRBV5-1 and TRBJ1-2, with D uncertain. This clonotype was obtained from a man aged 65 to 79 in good health. CDR3 sequence reads: CASSQWRGFEYGYTF. The CDR3, as DNA: TGCGCCAGCAGCCAATGGAGAGGGTTTGAGTATGGCTACACCTTC.